The 10 T cell receptor beta chains reported below all come from one sample, sequenced in a study of technical replicates of blood from a few donors. The repertoire was sequenced with immunoSEQ multiplex PCR; TCRdb's copy has only in-frame clones and lacks some. The repertoire holds about 69,000 clones, with about 87% as singletons. The sample was PBMCs. These receptors originate from a human donor in good health. Some clones in this sample may be carry-over from other donors' samples.

J is TRBJ1-4 and V is TRBV14; D gene uncertain. Germline V lookup: CDR1 SGHDN, CDR2 FVKESK. The CDR3 covers 18 residues. V gave up 0 bases and J gave up 0 bases, with 14 bases separating them. The CDR3 bases are TGTGCCAGCAGCCAAGATCATCCGCGGGTCACAACTAATGAAAAACTGTTTTTT. It specifies CASSQDHPRVTTNEKLFF.

The rearrangement joins TRBV20-1 to TRBJ2-7; no definite D call. With 0 bases removed from V and 6 bases from J, the gap between germline ends came to 3 bases. The CDR3 length is 10 residues. Germline V gene data show CDR1 as DFQATT and CDR2 as SNEGSKA (reference sequence). Here the CDR3 reads CSARDREQYF. CDR3 sequence (DNA): TGCAGTGCTAGAGATCGCGAGCAGTACTTC.

This clone was observed a single time. This chain uses TRBV5-4 with TRBJ2-2; D not resolved. V lost 4 bases and J 4 bases, leaving 17 bases between the germline ends. Per germline, CDR1 SGHNT and CDR2 YYREEE (reference sequence). This CDR3 comprises 16 residues. Here the CDR3 DNA reads TGTGCCAGCAGCCTGGATCCAGGTCTACGCACCGGGGAGCTGTTTTTT. Its protein is CASSLDPGLRTGELFF.

This chain joins TRBV2 and TRBJ1-4, with a weak D call TRBD1 (6 bases). V was clipped by 6 bases and J by 2 bases, with 13 bases between them. The CDR3 covers 15 residues. Germline V gene data show CDR1 as SNHLY and CDR2 as FYNNEI. The CDR3 coding sequence is TGTGCCAGCAGGGAAACAGGGCGGACTAATGAAAAACTGTTTTTT. It specifies CASRETGRTNEKLFF.

This sequence joins TRBV5-1 and TRBJ2-2, with D possibly being TRBD2 (6 bases). Germline V gene sequence: CDR1 SGHRS, CDR2 YFSETQ. V was shortened by 4 bases and J by 2 bases, with 12 bases between the two germline ends. The CDR3 covers 15 residues. CDR3 sequence: CASSPGTSNTGELFF. The DNA of the CDR3 is TGCGCCAGCAGCCCCGGGACTTCTAACACCGGGGAGCTGTTTTTT.

This chain uses TRBV20-1 with TRBJ2-7; unclear D gene. Germline V gene lookup returns CDR1 DFQATT and CDR2 SNEGSKA (reference sequence). V was trimmed by 3 bases and J by 4 bases, leaving 7 bases between them. The CDR3 spans 11 residues. CDR3 DNA: TGCAGTGCTAGTCCTAAGTACGAGCAGTACTTC. This sequence encodes CSASPKYEQYF.

The chain is built from TRBV28 and TRBJ1-2; TRBD1 aligns across 8 bases. Unmatched junction bases numbered 9, after V lost 2 bases and J lost 4 bases. The length of the CDR3 is 16 residues. Germline V gene lookup returns CDR1 MDHEN and CDR2 SYDVKM. The CDR3 DNA follows: TGTGCCAGCAGTTTAAGGGGGGGACAGGAGGTCTATGGCTACACCTTC. Translated: CASSLRGGQEVYGYTF.

The rearrangement joins TRBV5-6 to TRBJ2-3, with TRBD2 identical over 8 bases. The CDR3 totals 18 residues. Germline loops: CDR1 SGHDT, CDR2 YYEEEE. After removal of 4 bases from V and 7 bases from J, the junction contained 20 bases not matched to a gene. The CDR3 sequence: CASSRATSGRDLSHTQYF. DNA for the CDR3: TGTGCCAGCAGCCGCGCTACTAGCGGTCGGGACTTATCTCATACGCAGTATTTT.

The chain has TRBV5-1 and TRBJ2-1, with 10 bases that match TRBD2. With V trimmed by 4 bases and J by 3 bases, 4 bases remained unmatched. From germline, CDR1 is SGHRS and CDR2 YFSETQ. The CDR3 has 15 amino acids. CDR3 in DNA: TGCGCCAGCAGCCCCGGGACTAGCGTCTACAATGAGCAGTTCTTC. Translation: CASSPGTSVYNEQFF. Full variable domain (missing parts from reference TRBV5-1 and TRBJ2-1): KAGVTQTPRYLIKTRGQQVTLSCSPISGHRSVSWYQQTPGQGLQFLFEYFSETQRNKGNFPGRFSGRQFSNSRSEMNVSTLELGDSALYLCASSPGTSVYNEQFFGPGTRLTVL.

The CDR3 coding sequence is TGCGCCAGCAGTCAATCTGGGGACAGGGGTGAGACCCAGTACTTC. Protein: CASSQSGDRGETQYF. This chain joins TRBV23-1 and TRBJ2-5; 10 nucleotides align to TRBD1. TRBV23-1 falls under the ORF class, with uncertain function. The CDR3 extends over 15 amino acids. After removal of 0 bases from V and 5 bases from J, the junction contained 3 bases not matched to a gene.